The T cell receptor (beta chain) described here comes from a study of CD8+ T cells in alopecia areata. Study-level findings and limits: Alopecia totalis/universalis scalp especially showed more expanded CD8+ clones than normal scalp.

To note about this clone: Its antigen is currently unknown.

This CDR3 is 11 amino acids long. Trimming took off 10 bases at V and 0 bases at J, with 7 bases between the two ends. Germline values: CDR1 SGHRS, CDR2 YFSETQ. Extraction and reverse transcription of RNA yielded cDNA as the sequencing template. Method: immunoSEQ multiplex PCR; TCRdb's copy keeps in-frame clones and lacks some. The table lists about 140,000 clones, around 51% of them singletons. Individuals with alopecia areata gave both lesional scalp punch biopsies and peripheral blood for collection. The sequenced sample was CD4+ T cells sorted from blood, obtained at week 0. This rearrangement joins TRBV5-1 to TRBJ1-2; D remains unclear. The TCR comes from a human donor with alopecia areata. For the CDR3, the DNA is TGCGCCTCCGGGTCTAACTATGGCTACACCTTC. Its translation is CASGSNYGYTF. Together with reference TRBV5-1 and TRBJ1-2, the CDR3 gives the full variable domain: KAGVTQTPRYLIKTRGQQVTLSCSPISGHRSVSWYQQTPGQGLQFLFEYFSETQRNKGNFPGRFSGRQFSNSRSEMNVSTLELGDSALYLCASGSNYGYTFGSGTRLTVV.